These T cell receptor beta chains were read from a single sample in a study of regulatory T cells in long-lasting Graves disease. TCRdb analysed the multiplex PCR reads with MiXCR anew, one entry per CDR3 protein. Of around 400,000 distinct CDR3 sequences listed, approximately 16% are singletons. The same specimen was also included in a second study, on T cells in Graves' hyperthyroidism and ophthalmopathy.

The source material was peripheral blood mononuclear cells (PBMCs), sampled at new diagnosis, from a patient treated with antithyroid drugs. These receptors all come from a woman between 40 and 55 years old with Graves disease. Each CDR3 is given with its conserved first and last residue. The order of the fields is CDR3 DNA, CDR3 protein, J gene, V gene, clone size, D gene. A D gene is named only where the DNA matches it firmly. Where a row states a size, it is once, few, many or the class of an expanded clone; other rows omit it.

DNA: TGTGCCTGGGCAGGAGCGGGAGGGGGGGATACGCAGTATTTT
CDR3: CAWAGAGGGDTQYF
J: TRBJ2-3
V: TRBV30
size: NA
D: TRBD2

DNA: TGTGCCAGCAGTGTGGATCAGCCCCAGCATTTT
CDR3: CASSVDQPQHF
J: TRBJ1-5
V: TRBV2
size: many
D: NA

DNA: TGTGCCATGACCCGGGACTCGAGCACAGATACGCAGTATTTT
CDR3: CAMTRDSSTDTQYF
J: TRBJ2-3
V: TRBV6-1
size: NA
D: NA

DNA: TGTGCCAGTAGTATAGGAGGGACTACCGGAAACACCATATATTTT
CDR3: CASSIGGTTGNTIYF
J: TRBJ1-3
V: TRBV19
size: few
D: NA

DNA: TGCAGTGGGACTAGCGGCCCCCACGAGCAGTACTTC
CDR3: CSGTSGPHEQYF
J: TRBJ2-7
V: TRBV20-1
size: many
D: TRBD2

DNA: TGCGCCAGCAACCAGGGTGTTAACTATGGCTACACCTTC
CDR3: CASNQGVNYGYTF
J: TRBJ1-2
V: TRBV4-1
size: few
D: NA

DNA: TGCAGCGTAGCGCAGGGCCCTGGTGTGAACACTGAAGCTTTCTTT
CDR3: CSVAQGPGVNTEAFF
J: TRBJ1-1
V: TRBV29-1
size: few
D: NA

DNA: TGTGCCAGCAGCCATGGTAGAAATGAGCAGTTCTTC
CDR3: CASSHGRNEQFF
J: TRBJ2-1
V: TRBV28
size: many
D: NA

DNA: TGTGCCAGCAGTGATTCCAGGGTGCCACCGGGCGAGCAGTACTTC
CDR3: CASSDSRVPPGEQYF
J: TRBJ2-7
V: TRBV25-1
size: few
D: NA

DNA: TGTGCCAGCAGCTTAAATCTAGGGGGCACAGATACGCAGTATTTT
CDR3: CASSLNLGGTDTQYF
J: TRBJ2-3
V: TRBV7-8
size: many
D: NA